These 14 T cell receptor beta chains originate from one sample sequenced in a study of T cells in Graves' hyperthyroidism and ophthalmopathy. Amplification of TCR beta CDR3 regions used RNA as the template. HTBI primers drove first-round RT-PCR of the TCR CDR3. TCRdb independently ran MiXCR on the multiplex PCR reads; one entry per CDR3 protein. Of hundreds of thousands of distinct CDR3 sequences detected, over 35% appear once; the ten largest clones hold around 10%. The sequenced material came from blood. The receptor source for this set is a man aged 18 to 29 with Graves' hyperthyroidism.

The rearrangement joins TRBV20-1 to TRBJ2-7; 8 bases are shared with TRBD2. Germline assignment: CDR1 DFQATT and CDR2 SNEGSKA (reference sequence). The CDR3 runs to 14 residues. V dropped 0 bases and J dropped 4; count of bases not matched to a gene: 5. In nucleotides, the CDR3 is TGCAGTGCTAGAGACAGGGGACTAGGGTACGAGCAGTACTTC. Its translation is CSARDRGLGYEQYF.

The table lists this clonotype with many counts. V is TRBV7-6 and J is TRBJ2-5, with 8 bases identical to TRBD1. With V trimmed by 5 bases and J by 7 bases, 9 bases remained unmatched. The CDR3 is made up of 14 amino acids. Germline lookup yields CDR1 SGHVS and CDR2 FNYEAQ. The CDR3 protein is CASSPETGEGTQYF. CDR3 in DNA: TGTGCCAGCAGCCCCGAGACAGGGGAAGGGACCCAGTACTTC.

CDR3 amino acids: CATSRDGRGRRYEQYF. CDR3 DNA sequence: TGTGCCACCAGCAGAGATGGGCGGGGAAGACGATACGAGCAGTACTTC. The rearrangement uses TRBV15 and TRBJ2-7; a weak D match, TRBD2 (6 bases). The V gene's germline CDR1 is LNHNV and CDR2 YYDKDF (reference sequence). There are 16 residues in the CDR3. Deletions cut 0 bases from V and 4 bases from J, with 16 bases between.

The V call is TRBV7-3, the J call TRBJ1-1; D is possibly TRBD1 (5 bases). The length of the CDR3 is 14 residues. Germline assignment: CDR1 SGHTA and CDR2 FQGTGA. V was pared by 5 bases and J by 0 bases, with 10 bases between. CDR3 nucleotide sequence: TGTGCCAGCAGCGCGGGACCTATGAACACTGAAGCTTTCTTT. Amino acid sequence: CASSAGPMNTEAFF.

This clonotype was seen repeatedly, ten times or more. The chain is built from TRBV7-2 and TRBJ1-3; D not resolved. The CDR3 consists of 15 residues. Germline loops: CDR1 SGHTA, CDR2 FQGNSA. The ends were cut back, 2 bases at V and 4 bases at J, with 12 bases in the middle. The CDR3: CASSLMWGSGNTIYF. CDR3 coding DNA: TGTGCCAGCAGCTTAATGTGGGGATCCGGAAACACCATATATTTT. Using reference TRBV7-2 and TRBJ1-3 for the parts outside the CDR3, the full variable domain is GAGVSQSPSNKVTEKGKDVELRCDPISGHTALYWYRQSLGQGLEFLIYFQGNSAPDKSGLPSDRFSAERTGGSVSTLTIQRTQQEDSAVYLCASSLMWGSGNTIYFGEGSWLTVV.

The chain uses TRBV5-5 and TRBJ2-5, with TRBD1 identical over 10 bases. This CDR3 has 17 amino acids. Germline assignment: CDR1 SGHKS and CDR2 YYEKEE (reference sequence). J gave up 3 bases and V 5 bases, and 13 bases lay outside the gene matches. The CDR3 region is CASRLGVTGTGEETQYF. In DNA form, the CDR3 reads TGTGCCAGCAGGCTGGGGGTTACCGGGACAGGGGAAGAGACCCAGTACTTC. Variable domain in full (rest from reference TRBV5-5 and TRBJ2-5): DAGVTQSPTHLIKTRGQQVTLRCSPISGHKSVSWYQQVLGQGPQFIFQYYEKEERGRGNFPDRFSARQFPNYSSELNVNALLLGDSALYLCASRLGVTGTGEETQYFGPGTRLLVL.

The rearrangement uses TRBV12-3 or TRBV12-4 and TRBJ1-2; possibly TRBD1 for D (6 bases). V lost 6 bases to trimming and J lost 7 bases, with 15 bases between them. This CDR3 has 13 amino acids. This CDR3 is CASSQFTGSGYTF. In DNA, the CDR3 is TGTGCCAGCAGCCAATTCACAGGGTCTGGCTACACCTTC.

This clonotype was counted many times. The chain recombines TRBV29-1 with TRBJ2-5, with 9 positions matching TRBD1. This CDR3 is 12 amino acids long. Trimming at V came to 7 bases and at J to 2 bases, leaving 2 bases not matched to a gene. CDR1 is SQVTM, CDR2 ANQGSEA, per germline. The CDR3 sequence is CSGGTGQETQYF. CDR3 in DNA: TGCAGCGGAGGGACAGGGCAAGAGACCCAGTACTTC.

V usage is TRBV7-9 and J usage is TRBJ2-7, with D unclear. This CDR3 is built from 15 residues. The V end was cut by 1 base, the J end by 0 bases, with 10 bases between. The germline gives CDR1 SEHNR, CDR2 FQNEAQ (reference sequence). The CDR3 loop reads CASSLGQAPSYEQYF. The CDR3 DNA sequence: TGTGCCAGCAGCTTAGGCCAAGCACCCTCCTACGAGCAGTACTTC.

Concerning this clonotype: The CDR3 does not close with the conserved phenylalanine or tryptophan, likely indicating a read error. The DNA is left out, because the CDR3 cannot be placed on it with certainty; the CDR3 is given as TCRdb lists it. The V gene is TRBV24-1, the J gene TRBJ1-1. The germline CDR1 and CDR2 sequences are KGHDR and SFDVKD. The CDR3 length equals 9 residues, ends included. The chain's CDR3 is CATSDIPTS.

This chain joins TRBV7-2 and TRBJ2-7, with D perhaps matching TRBD1 (5 bases). Germline CDR1 is SGHTA and CDR2 is FQGNSA. V lost 5 bases to trimming and J lost 6 bases, with 17 bases between them. This CDR3 contains 14 residues. Here the CDR3 reads CASSPLTELGEQYF. CDR3 DNA: TGTGCCAGCAGCCCCCTGACAGAACTTGGCGAGCAGTACTTC.

This clonotype has only a few counts. The rearrangement joins TRBV25-1 to TRBJ2-7; weak D call: TRBD2 (7 bases). Germline assignment: CDR1 MGHDK and CDR2 SYGVNS. The CDR3 extends over 16 amino acids. The ends were cut back, 3 bases at V and 2 bases at J, with 17 bases in the middle. The CDR3 sequence: CASSDGGAGTTYEQYF. The CDR3 bases are TGTGCCAGCAGTGATGGGGGGGCGGGGACTACCTACGAGCAGTACTTC.

The rearrangement links TRBV19 to TRBJ1-1, with D perhaps TRBD1 (6 bases). CDR1 and CDR2 (germline): LNHDA, SQIVND (reference sequence). The length of the CDR3 is 16 residues. The V end lost 2 bases, the J end lost 3 bases, and 16 bases lay between the germline ends. In DNA, the CDR3 is TGTGCCAGTAGTATAATTCCAACAGGGTTTGACACTGAAGCTTTCTTT. It translates to CASSIIPTGFDTEAFF.

This clonotype was recorded many times. The rearrangement uses TRBV2 and TRBJ1-3, with D unclear. CDR3 length: 16 residues. The V and J ends lost 2 bases and 4 bases respectively, with 15 bases between them. Germline assignment: CDR1 SNHLY and CDR2 FYNNEI. DNA for the CDR3: TGTGCCAGCAGTGAACCCCCTTGGCACGACGGAAACACCATATATTTT. It specifies CASSEPPWHDGNTIYF.